This T cell receptor beta chain came from a study of blood T cell repertoires in COVID-19. The data were produced by immunoSEQ multiplex PCR, yet TCRdb's version contains in-frame clones alone and is incomplete. Among over 70,000 clones listed, roughly 92% were seen once. This clone has more than one count but fewer than ten. The clonotype comes from a man in his fifties or sixties with COVID-19, enrolled during active disease. The sample taken for sequencing was peripheral blood.

As DNA, the CDR3 is TGTGCCAGCAGAACTTTGGGGGCACCTAATGAAAAACTGTTTTTT. This sequence encodes CASRTLGAPNEKLFF. The chain carries TRBV28 and TRBJ1-4, with D perhaps matching TRBD1 (6 bases). Trimming pared 6 bases from V and 3 bases from J, leaving 14 bases between. The CDR3 has 15 amino acids. In germline, CDR1 is MDHEN, CDR2 SYDVKM.